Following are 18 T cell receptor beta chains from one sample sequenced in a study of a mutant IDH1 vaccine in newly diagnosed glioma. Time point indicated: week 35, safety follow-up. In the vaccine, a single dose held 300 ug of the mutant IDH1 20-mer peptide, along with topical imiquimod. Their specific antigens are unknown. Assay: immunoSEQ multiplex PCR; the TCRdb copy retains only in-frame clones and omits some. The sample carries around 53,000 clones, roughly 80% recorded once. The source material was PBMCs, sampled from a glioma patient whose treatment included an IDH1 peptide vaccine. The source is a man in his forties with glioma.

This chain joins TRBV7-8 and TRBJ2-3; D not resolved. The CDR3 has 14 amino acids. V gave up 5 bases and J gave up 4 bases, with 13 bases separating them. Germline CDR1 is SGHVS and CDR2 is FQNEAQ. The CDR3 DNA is TGTGCCAGCAGCCTAGGATCGTACTCAGATACGCAGTATTTT. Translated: CASSLGSYSDTQYF.

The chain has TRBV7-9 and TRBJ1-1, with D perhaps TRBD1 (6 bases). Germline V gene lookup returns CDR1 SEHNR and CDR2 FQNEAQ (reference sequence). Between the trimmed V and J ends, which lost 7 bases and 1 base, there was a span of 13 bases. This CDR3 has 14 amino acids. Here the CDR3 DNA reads TGTGCCAGCACACCGGGGGCATCGAACACTGAAGCTTTCTTT. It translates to CASTPGASNTEAFF.

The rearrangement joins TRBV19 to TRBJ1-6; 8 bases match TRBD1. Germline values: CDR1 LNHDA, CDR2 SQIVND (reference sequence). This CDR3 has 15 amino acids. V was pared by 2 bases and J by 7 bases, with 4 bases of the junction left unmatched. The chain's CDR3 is CASSIRTGTNSPLHF. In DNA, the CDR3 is TGTGCCAGTAGTATAAGGACAGGGACAAATTCACCCCTCCACTTT.

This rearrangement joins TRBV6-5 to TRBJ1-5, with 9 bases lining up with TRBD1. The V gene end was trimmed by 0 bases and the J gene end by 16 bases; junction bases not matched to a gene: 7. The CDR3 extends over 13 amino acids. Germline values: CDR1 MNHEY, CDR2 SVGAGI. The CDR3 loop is CASSYSGQGQTHF. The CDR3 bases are TGTGCCAGCAGTTACTCGGGACAGGGCCAAACCCATTTT.

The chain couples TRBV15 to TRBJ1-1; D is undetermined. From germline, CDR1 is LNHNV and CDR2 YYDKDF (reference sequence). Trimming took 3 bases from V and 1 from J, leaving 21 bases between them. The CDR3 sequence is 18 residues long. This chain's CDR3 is CATSSRVGHSGENTEAFF. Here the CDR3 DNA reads TGTGCCACCAGCAGCCGAGTGGGTCATAGTGGGGAGAACACTGAAGCTTTCTTT.

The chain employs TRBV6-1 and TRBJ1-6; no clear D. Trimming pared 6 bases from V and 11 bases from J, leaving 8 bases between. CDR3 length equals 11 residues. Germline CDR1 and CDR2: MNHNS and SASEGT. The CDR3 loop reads CASSERAPLHF. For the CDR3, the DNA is TGTGCCAGCAGCGAAAGGGCACCCCTCCACTTT.

CDR3 protein: CASSQLQGNYGYTF. Here the CDR3 DNA reads TGCGCCAGCAGCCAGCTACAGGGGAACTATGGCTACACCTTC. This sequence joins TRBV4-1 and TRBJ1-2; 7 nucleotides align to TRBD1. The germline V gene encodes CDR1 MGHRA and CDR2 YSYEKL. This CDR3 contains 14 residues. The ends lost 3 bases at V and 2 bases at J; junction bases unmatched: 3.

The DNA of the CDR3 is TGCGCCAGCAGCCGAACTAGCGGGGGGCCGTTAGTCACAGATACGCAGTATTTT. Translation: CASSRTSGGPLVTDTQYF. The V call is TRBV5-1, the J call TRBJ2-3; 12 bases match TRBD2. The CDR3 sequence is 18 residues long. Germline-derived CDR1 and CDR2 are SGHRS and YFSETQ. V trimming: 4 bases; J trimming: 2 bases; junction bases outside the gene matches: 11.

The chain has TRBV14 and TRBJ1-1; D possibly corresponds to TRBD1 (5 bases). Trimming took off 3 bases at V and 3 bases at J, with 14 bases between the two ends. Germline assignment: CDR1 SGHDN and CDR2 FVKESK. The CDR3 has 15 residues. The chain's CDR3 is CASSQAGAVYTEAFF. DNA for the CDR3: TGTGCCAGCAGCCAGGCCGGGGCTGTGTACACTGAAGCTTTCTTT.

In DNA form, the CDR3 reads TGTGCCAGCAGCGTAGGAGACGGGGGGGCCGCAGATACGCAGTATTTT. Protein: CASSVGDGGAADTQYF. The gene calls are TRBV9 and TRBJ2-3; TRBD2 matches at 8 bases. V was pared by 0 bases and J by 4 bases, with 7 bases of the junction left unmatched. Germline CDR1 is SGDLS and CDR2 is YYNGEE. This CDR3 has 16 residues.

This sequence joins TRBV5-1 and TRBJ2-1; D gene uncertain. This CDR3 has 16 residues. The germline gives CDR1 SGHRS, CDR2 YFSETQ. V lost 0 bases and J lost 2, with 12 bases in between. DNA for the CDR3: TGCGCCAGCAGCTTGGTTGGGCTTCGGGCCTACAATGAGCAGTTCTTC. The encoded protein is CASSLVGLRAYNEQFF.

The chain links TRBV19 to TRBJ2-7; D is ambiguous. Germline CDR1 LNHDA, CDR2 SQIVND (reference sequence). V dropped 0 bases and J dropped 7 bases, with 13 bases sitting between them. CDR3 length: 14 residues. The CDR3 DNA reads TGTGCCAGTAGTATAGATCGAGCTCGGCAGGAGCAGTACTTC. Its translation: CASSIDRARQEQYF.

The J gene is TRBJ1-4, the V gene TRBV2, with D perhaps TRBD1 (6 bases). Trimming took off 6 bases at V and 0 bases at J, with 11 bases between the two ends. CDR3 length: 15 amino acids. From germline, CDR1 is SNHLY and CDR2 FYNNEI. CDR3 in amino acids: CASRDRATTNEKLFF. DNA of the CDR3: TGTGCCAGCAGGGACAGAGCGACAACTAATGAAAAACTGTTTTTT.

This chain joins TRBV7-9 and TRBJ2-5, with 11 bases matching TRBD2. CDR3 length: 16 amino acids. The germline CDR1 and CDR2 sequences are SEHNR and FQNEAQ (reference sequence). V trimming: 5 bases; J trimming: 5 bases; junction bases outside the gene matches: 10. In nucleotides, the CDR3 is TGTGCCAGCAGCGCCCTAGCGGGGGGCCATCGGGAGACCCAGTACTTC. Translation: CASSALAGGHRETQYF.

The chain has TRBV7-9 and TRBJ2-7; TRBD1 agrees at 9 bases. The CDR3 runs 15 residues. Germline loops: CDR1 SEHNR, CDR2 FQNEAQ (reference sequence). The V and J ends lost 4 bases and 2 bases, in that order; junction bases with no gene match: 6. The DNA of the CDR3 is TGTGCCAGCAGCTCAGGGACAGGGCAGCCCTACGAGCAGTACTTC. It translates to CASSSGTGQPYEQYF.

The CDR3 region is CASSPTGGIYGYTF. For the CDR3, the DNA is TGTGCCAGCAGTCCGACAGGGGGTATCTATGGCTACACCTTC. The chain joins TRBV6-5 to TRBJ1-2; 9 bases agree with TRBD1. This CDR3 spans 14 amino acids. With V trimmed by 5 bases and J by 4 bases, 5 bases remained unmatched. CDR1 is MNHEY and CDR2 is SVGAGI in the germline V gene.

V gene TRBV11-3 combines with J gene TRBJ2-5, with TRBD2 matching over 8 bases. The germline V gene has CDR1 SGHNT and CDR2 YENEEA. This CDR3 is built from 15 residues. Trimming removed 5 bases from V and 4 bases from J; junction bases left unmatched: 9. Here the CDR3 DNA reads TGTGCCAGCAGCGCGGGGGGTGGCCGGAGAGAGACCCAGTACTTC. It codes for CASSAGGGRRETQYF.

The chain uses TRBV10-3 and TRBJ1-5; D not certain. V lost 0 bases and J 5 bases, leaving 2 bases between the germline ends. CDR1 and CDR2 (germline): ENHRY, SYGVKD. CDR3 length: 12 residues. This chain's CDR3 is CAISESDQPQHF. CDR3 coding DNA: TGTGCCATCAGTGAGTCCGATCAGCCCCAGCATTTT.